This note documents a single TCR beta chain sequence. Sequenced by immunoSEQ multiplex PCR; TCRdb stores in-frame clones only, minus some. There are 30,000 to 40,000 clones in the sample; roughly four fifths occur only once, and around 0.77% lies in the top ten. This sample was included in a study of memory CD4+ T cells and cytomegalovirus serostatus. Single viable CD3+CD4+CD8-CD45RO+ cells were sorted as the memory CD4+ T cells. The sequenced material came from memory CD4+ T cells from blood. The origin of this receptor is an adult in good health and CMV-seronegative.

CDR3 region: CASSVFSGNTIYF. CDR3 in DNA: TGTGCCAGCAGTGTTTTCTCTGGAAACACCATATATTTT. The V and J genes are TRBV2 and TRBJ1-3; D is ambiguous. Trimming took 4 bases from V and 0 from J, leaving 4 bases between them. Germline loops: CDR1 SNHLY, CDR2 FYNNEI. The CDR3 spans 13 residues.